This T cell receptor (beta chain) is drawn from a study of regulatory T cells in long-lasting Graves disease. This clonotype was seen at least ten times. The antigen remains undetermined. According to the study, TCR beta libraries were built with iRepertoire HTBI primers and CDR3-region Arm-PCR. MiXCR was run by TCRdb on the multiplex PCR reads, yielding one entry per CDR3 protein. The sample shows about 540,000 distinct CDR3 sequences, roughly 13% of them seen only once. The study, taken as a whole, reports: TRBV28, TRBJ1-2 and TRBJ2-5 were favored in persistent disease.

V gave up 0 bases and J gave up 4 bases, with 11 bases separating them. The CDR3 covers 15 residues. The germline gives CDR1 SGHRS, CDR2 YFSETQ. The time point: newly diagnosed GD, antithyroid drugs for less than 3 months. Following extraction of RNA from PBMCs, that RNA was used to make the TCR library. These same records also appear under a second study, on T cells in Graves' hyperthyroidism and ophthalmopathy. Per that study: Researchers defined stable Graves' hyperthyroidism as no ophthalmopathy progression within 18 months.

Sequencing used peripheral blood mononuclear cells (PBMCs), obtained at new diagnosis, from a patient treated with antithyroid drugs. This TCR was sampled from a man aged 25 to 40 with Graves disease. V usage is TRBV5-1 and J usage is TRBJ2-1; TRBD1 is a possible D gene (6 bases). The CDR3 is CASSLADDRYNEQFF. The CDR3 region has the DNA TGCGCCAGCAGCTTGGCCGATGACAGGTACAATGAGCAGTTCTTC.